This T cell receptor beta chain came from a study of shared clonotypes between healthy human individuals. Only in-frame clones appear in the TCRdb table, and some are missing; sequencing was by immunoSEQ multiplex PCR. The profile shows fewer than 1.8 million clones, approximately 98.5% of them singletons. General study points: Sequencing depth was expected to influence donor clonotype sharing.

CDR1 SGDLS and CDR2 YYNGEE come from the germline V gene. The junction had 6 bases not matched to a gene; V was cut back by 4 bases and J by 2 bases. The CDR3 totals 16 residues. This clone was counted once. What it binds is not known. Every one of the donors was a Caucasian adult that lived in Nashville, Tennessee. Subsets obtained from CD4+ cells comprised CD45RA+ naive and CD45RA-negative memory cells. The chain carries TRBV9 and TRBJ2-1, with 10 bases that match TRBD2. Sequenced input: naive CD4+ T cells sorted from blood. Stated subset: CD45RA+ positively selected. The clonotype was recovered from a man aged 30 to 45 in good health. CDR3 DNA sequence: TGTGCCAGCAGCTTCCCCCTAGCGGGAGCCTACAATGAGCAGTTCTTC. This translates into CASSFPLAGAYNEQFF.